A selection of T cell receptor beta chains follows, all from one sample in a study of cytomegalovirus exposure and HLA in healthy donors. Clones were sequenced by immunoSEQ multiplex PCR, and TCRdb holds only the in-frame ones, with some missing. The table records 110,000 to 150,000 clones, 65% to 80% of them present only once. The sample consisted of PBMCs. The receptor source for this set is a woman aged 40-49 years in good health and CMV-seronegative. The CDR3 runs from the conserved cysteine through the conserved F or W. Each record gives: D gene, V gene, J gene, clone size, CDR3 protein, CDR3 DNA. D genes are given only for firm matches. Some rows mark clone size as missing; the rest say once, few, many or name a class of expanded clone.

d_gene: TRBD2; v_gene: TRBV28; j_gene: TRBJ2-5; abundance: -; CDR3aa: CASSFVASGDQETQYF; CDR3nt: TGTGCCAGCAGTTTTGTTGCTAGCGGGGACCAAGAGACCCAGTACTTC
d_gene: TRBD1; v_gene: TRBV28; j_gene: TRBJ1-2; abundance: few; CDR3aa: CASRTTGGFNYGYTF; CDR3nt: TGTGCCAGCAGGACGACAGGGGGCTTTAACTATGGCTACACCTTC
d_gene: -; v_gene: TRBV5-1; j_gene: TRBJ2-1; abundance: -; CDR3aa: CASSLDRVGLSYNEQFF; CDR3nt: TGCGCCAGCAGCTTGGATAGGGTCGGACTATCCTACAATGAGCAGTTCTTC
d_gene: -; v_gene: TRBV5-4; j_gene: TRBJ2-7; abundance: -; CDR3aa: CASSLAGAGAHEQYF; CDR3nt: TGTGCCAGCAGCTTGGCCGGGGCAGGGGCACACGAGCAGTACTTC
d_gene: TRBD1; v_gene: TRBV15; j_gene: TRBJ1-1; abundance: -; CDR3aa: CATGTGGGTEAFF; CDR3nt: TGTGCCACCGGGACAGGGGGAGGAACTGAAGCTTTCTTT
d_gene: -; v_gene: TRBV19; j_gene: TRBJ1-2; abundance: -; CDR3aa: CASSPGGGYTF; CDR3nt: TGTGCCAGTAGTCCCGGGGGTGGCTACACCTTC
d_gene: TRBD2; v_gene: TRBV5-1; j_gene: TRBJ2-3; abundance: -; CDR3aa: CASQRGGTDTQYF; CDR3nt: TGCGCCAGCCAGCGGGGGGGCACAGATACGCAGTATTTT
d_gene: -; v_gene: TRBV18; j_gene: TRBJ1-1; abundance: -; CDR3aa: CASSPWAGENTEAFF; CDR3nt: TGTGCCAGCTCACCGTGGGCAGGGGAGAACACTGAAGCTTTCTTT
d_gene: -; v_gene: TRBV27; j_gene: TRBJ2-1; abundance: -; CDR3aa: CASSRIPRSLAESSYNEQFF; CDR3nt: TGTGCCAGCAGTCGGATCCCCCGAAGCTTAGCGGAGAGCTCCTACAATGAGCAGTTCTTC
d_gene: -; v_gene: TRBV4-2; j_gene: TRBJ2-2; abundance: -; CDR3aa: CASSPDYGANTGELFF; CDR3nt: TGTGCCAGCAGCCCGGATTACGGGGCGAACACCGGGGAGCTGTTTTTT
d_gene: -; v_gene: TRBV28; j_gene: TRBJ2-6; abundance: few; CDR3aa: CASSLAPAGANVLTF; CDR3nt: TGTGCCAGCAGTTTGGCACCAGCTGGGGCCAACGTCCTGACTTTC
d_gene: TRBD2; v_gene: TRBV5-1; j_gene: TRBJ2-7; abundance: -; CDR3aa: CASSWTSGGSYEQYF; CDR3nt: TGCGCCAGCAGCTGGACTAGCGGGGGCTCCTACGAGCAGTACTTC
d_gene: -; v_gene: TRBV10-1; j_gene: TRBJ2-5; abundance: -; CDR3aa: CATSGTIQETQYF; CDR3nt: TGCGCCACCTCCGGGACAATCCAAGAGACCCAGTACTTC
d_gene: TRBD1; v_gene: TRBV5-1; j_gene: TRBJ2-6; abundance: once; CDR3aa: CASSLTARQGEDSGANVLTF; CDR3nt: TGCGCCAGCAGCTTGACCGCCCGACAGGGTGAGGACTCTGGGGCCAACGTCCTGACTTTC
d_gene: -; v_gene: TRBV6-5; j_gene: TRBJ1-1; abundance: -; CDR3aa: CASRWEQNTEAFF; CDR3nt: TGTGCCAGCAGGTGGGAGCAAAACACTGAAGCTTTCTTT
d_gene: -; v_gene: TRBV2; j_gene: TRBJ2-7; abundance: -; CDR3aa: CASRETVGLYEQYF; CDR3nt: TGTGCCAGCAGGGAGACAGTGGGTCTCTACGAGCAGTACTTC
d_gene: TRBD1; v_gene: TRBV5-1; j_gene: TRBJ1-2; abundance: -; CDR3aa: CASSLGTGDGYTF; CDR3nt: TGCGCCAGCAGCTTGGGGACAGGTGATGGCTACACCTTC
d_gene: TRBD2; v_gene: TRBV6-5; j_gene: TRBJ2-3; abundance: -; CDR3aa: CASNRIAGLADTQYF; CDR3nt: TGTGCCAGCAACCGGATAGCGGGACTTGCCGATACGCAGTATTTT
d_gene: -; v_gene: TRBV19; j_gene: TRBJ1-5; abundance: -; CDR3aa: CASGQNSNQPQHF; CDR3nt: TGTGCCAGTGGGCAAAATAGCAATCAGCCCCAGCATTTT
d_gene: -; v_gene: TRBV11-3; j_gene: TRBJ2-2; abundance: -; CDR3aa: CASSPLSGELFF; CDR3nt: TGTGCCAGCAGCCCACTATCCGGGGAGCTGTTTTTT
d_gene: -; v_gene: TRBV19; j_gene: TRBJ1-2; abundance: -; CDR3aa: CASSKTQFTNYGYTF; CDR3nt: TGTGCCAGTAGTAAAACGCAGTTCACTAACTATGGCTACACCTTC
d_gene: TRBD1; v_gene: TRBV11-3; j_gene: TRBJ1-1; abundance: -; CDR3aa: CASRDSMNTEAFF; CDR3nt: TGTGCCAGCCGGGACAGCATGAACACTGAAGCTTTCTTT
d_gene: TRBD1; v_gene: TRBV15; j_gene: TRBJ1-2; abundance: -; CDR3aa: CATSRDPGQGTMGYTF; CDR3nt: TGTGCCACCAGCAGAGATCCGGGACAGGGGACTATGGGCTACACCTTC
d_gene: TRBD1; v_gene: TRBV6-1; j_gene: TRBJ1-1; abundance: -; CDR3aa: CASSEWGQGSTEAFF; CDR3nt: TGTGCCAGCAGTGAATGGGGACAGGGGAGCACTGAAGCTTTCTTT
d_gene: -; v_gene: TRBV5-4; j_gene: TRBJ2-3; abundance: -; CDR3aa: CASSLPRTDTQYF; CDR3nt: TGTGCCAGCAGCTTGCCCCGGACAGATACGCAGTATTTT
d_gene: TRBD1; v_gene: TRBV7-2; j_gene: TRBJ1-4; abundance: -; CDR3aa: CASSPWTGGTTNEKLFF; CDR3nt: TGTGCCAGCAGCCCCTGGACAGGAGGTACAACTAATGAAAAACTGTTTTTT
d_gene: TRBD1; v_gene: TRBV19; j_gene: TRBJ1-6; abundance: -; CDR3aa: CASSTGQHNSPLHF; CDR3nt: TGTGCCAGTAGTACGGGACAGCACAATTCACCCCTCCACTTT
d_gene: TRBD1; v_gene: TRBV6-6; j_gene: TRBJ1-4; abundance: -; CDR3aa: CASSDRGRNEKLFF; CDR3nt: TGTGCCAGCAGTGACAGGGGGCGAAATGAAAAACTGTTTTTT
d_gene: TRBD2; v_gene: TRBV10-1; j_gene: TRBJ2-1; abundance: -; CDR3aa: CASGDVGLAGSNNEQFF; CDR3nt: TGCGCCAGCGGGGATGTGGGACTAGCGGGTTCCAACAATGAGCAGTTCTTC
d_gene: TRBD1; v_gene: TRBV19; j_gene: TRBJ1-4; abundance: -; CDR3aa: CASSRDSNEKLFF; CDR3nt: TGTGCCAGTTCCCGGGACAGTAATGAAAAACTGTTTTTT
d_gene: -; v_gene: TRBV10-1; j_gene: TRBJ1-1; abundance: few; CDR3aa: CASSYSGMTEAFF; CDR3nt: TGCGCCAGCAGTTACTCAGGAATGACTGAAGCTTTCTTT
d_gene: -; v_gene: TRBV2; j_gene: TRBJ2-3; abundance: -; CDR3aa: CASRKSHYSSTDTQYF; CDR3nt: TGTGCCAGCAGAAAGAGCCACTACTCTAGCACAGATACGCAGTATTTT
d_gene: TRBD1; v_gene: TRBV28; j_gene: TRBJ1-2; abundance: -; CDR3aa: CAIWTGDFYGYTF; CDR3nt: TGTGCCATCTGGACAGGGGATTTCTATGGCTACACCTTC
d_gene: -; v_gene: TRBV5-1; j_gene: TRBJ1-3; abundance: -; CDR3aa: CASSLGAGTGNTIYF; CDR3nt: TGCGCCAGCAGCTTGGGGGCAGGGACTGGAAACACCATATATTTT
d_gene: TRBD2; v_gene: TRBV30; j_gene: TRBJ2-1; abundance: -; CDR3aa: CAWSGTSGSSYNEQFF; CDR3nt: TGTGCCTGGAGTGGAACTAGCGGGAGCTCCTACAATGAGCAGTTCTTC
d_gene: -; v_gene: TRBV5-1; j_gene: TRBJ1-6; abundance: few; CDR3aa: CASSFGGGGSPLHF; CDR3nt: TGCGCCAGCAGCTTCGGGGGAGGAGGTTCACCCCTCCACTTT
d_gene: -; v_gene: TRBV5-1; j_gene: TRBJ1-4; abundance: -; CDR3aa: CASSLGGVWEKLFF; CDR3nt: TGCGCCAGCAGCCTGGGCGGGGTTTGGGAAAAACTGTTTTTT
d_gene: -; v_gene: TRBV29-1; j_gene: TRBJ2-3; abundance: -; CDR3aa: CSVGGVTQDTQYF; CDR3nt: TGCAGCGTCGGAGGGGTCACACAAGATACGCAGTATTTT
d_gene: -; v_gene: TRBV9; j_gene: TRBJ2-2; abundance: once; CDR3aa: CASSEGGETGELFF; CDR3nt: TGTGCCAGCAGCGAGGGGGGGGAGACCGGGGAGCTGTTTTTT
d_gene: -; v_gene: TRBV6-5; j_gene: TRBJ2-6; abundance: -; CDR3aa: CASSLPPRANVLTF; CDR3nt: TGTGCCAGCAGTCTACCCCCGAGGGCCAACGTCCTGACTTTC
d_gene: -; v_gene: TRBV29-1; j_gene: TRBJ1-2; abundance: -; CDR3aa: CSVGTGSYGYTF; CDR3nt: TGCAGCGTTGGAACAGGGTCCTATGGCTACACCTTC
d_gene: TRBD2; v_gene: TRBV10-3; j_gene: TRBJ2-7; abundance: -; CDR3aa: CAINSPTSDLSEQYF; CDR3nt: TGTGCCATCAATTCCCCCACTAGCGATCTAAGCGAGCAGTACTTC
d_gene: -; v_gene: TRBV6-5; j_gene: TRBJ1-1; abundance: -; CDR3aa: CASDKGLGNTEAFF; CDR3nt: TGTGCCAGTGATAAGGGGTTAGGGAACACTGAAGCTTTCTTT
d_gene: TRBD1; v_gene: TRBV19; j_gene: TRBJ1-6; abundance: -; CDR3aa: CASSSPGQAASYNSPLHF; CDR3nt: TGTGCCAGTAGTTCACCCGGACAGGCAGCCTCCTATAATTCACCCCTCCACTTT
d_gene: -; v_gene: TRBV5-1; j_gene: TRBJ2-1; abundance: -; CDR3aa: CASSPLGSSYNEQFF; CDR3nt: TGCGCCAGCAGTCCTCTGGGGAGCTCCTACAATGAGCAGTTCTTC